The rows below give T cell receptor beta chains drawn from one sample of a study of blood T cell repertoires in COVID-19. Some clones are missing from TCRdb's copy, which holds only in-frame ones; the method was immunoSEQ multiplex PCR. The table records roughly 380,000 clones, around 84% of them present only once. Sequencing input: peripheral blood. The origin of the receptors is a woman between 18 and 30 years old with acute or convalescent COVID-19. CDR3s include the opening cysteine and the closing phenylalanine or tryptophan. A D gene is named only where the DNA matches it firmly. Clone size is given for some rows only: seen once, a few or many times, or a class if the clone is expanded.

v_gene,abundance,j_gene,d_gene,CDR3nt,CDR3aa
TRBV7-2,.,TRBJ1-6,.,TGTGCCAGCAGCTGGGCATCTAAAGGCTCCCCCTATTCACCCCTCCACTTT,CASSWASKGSPYSPLHF
TRBV12-3/TRBV12-4,.,TRBJ2-2,.,TGTGCCAGCAGCCCTCTCGGGGAGCTGTTTTTT,CASSPLGELFF
TRBV7-9,.,TRBJ1-2,.,TGTGCCAGCAGCTTCGGGAAGTCCGATGGCTACACCTTC,CASSFGKSDGYTF
TRBV6-5,.,TRBJ2-5,.,TGTGCCAGCAGTAGGGGGACACCTCAAGAGACCCAGTACTTC,CASSRGTPQETQYF
TRBV4-1,.,TRBJ2-2,.,TGCGCCAGCAGCCAAGCAGATTCCACCGGGGAGCTGTTTTTT,CASSQADSTGELFF
TRBV19,once,TRBJ1-4,TRBD1,TGTGCCAGTATTACGCGACAGGGGAGCAATGAAAAACTGTTTTTT,CASITRQGSNEKLFF
TRBV2,.,TRBJ1-3,.,TGTGCCAGCAGGCAGGGGAACTCTGGAAACACCATATATTTT,CASRQGNSGNTIYF
TRBV5-1,.,TRBJ1-1,TRBD1,TGCGCCAGCAGCTTTCAAGGACAGGGGTTGAACACTGAAGCTTTCTTT,CASSFQGQGLNTEAFF
TRBV28,.,TRBJ2-5,.,TGTGCCAGCACCCTCACCCCCGGGGGAGAGACCCAGTACTTC,CASTLTPGGETQYF
TRBV4-1,.,TRBJ2-1,TRBD2,TGCGCCAGCAGCCAAGACCGGACTAGAGACAATGAGCAGTTCTTC,CASSQDRTRDNEQFF
TRBV19,.,TRBJ2-1,TRBD2,TGTGCCAGTAGCCGATCCGTGCGACTAGCGGGGCGAACAAATGAGCAGTTCTTC,CASSRSVRLAGRTNEQFF
TRBV7-6,.,TRBJ1-2,.,TGTGCCAGCAGCTTTTCCACCGGGGGGGATGGCTACACCTTC,CASSFSTGGDGYTF
TRBV27,few,TRBJ1-5,.,TGTGCCAGCAGTACCCTGGGACACGATCAGCCCCAGCATTTT,CASSTLGHDQPQHF